This T cell receptor beta chain was recorded in a study of T cells in Graves' hyperthyroidism and ophthalmopathy (dated by TCRdb to the late 2010s). Describing the broader study: Peripheral blood was collected at initial diagnosis, before any treatment. The paper describes TCR Vbeta CDR3 sequencing of 135 peripheral blood samples, made up of 40 to 45 ophthalmopathy patients, around 78 hyperthyroidism patients and 17 progressor patients. In several Graves' hyperthyroidism patients, the study also compared T-cell repertoires from thyroid tissue with T-cell repertoires from blood. Once sampling was done, hyperthyroidism patients were given methimazole at a starting dose of 30 mg daily, whereas ophthalmopathy patients were given high-dose intravenous methylprednisolone. To identify distinguishing TCR V-J signatures, a discovery cohort of about 100 patients was used, comprising 43 with Graves' ophthalmopathy and 55 to 65 with stable Graves' hyperthyroidism. Whether ophthalmopathy could be predicted prospectively was tested in an independent validation cohort made up of under 20 hyperthyroidism patients plus 17 patients who later progressed to ophthalmopathy. For training and testing, the 100 or so patients in the discovery cohort were randomly divided in a 7:3 ratio. Here is what the overall study found, with its caveats: No statistical method was used to fix the sample size in advance, and group allocation was not hidden from the investigators. During validation, the model predicted progression to ophthalmopathy a median of around six months ahead of onset, with around 65% sensitivity and more than 72% specificity. In cross-validation, a model built on a 13 V-J signature told ophthalmopathy apart from stable hyperthyroidism with approximately 90% sensitivity and approximately 81% specificity, and in testing the same model reached 80%/75%. Most expanded thyroid clonotypes (frequency above 0.001) were also detected in blood, suggesting blood repertoires may reflect thyroid immune responses.

The CDR3 has 12 amino acids, counting the end cysteine and phenylalanine. Just the 36-base CDR3 DNA is kept, in frame starting at base 1. Sequences SGHDT (CDR1) and YYEEEE (CDR2) are obtained from the germline V gene. The junction shows trimming of 4 bases on V and 12 bases on J, and the gene matches do not reach 6 bases of it. A remark on this clonotype: No antigen is known for it. No base-level quality is on record; no much larger clone is a single base apart.

Stable Graves' hyperthyroidism was defined as no progression to ophthalmopathy during 18 months of follow-up. Hyperthyroidism patients were newly diagnosed, with disease duration under 2 months, and aged 18 to 65 years. Any patient with an uncontrolled infection, another autoimmune disease, pregnancy or lactation was excluded. Diagnoses were based on clinical symptoms, serum thyroxine and TRAb, thyroid ultrasound and orbital computed tomography. PBMCs were separated from under 12 ml of fresh peripheral blood using Ficoll-Paque density gradient centrifugation. Total RNA was extracted with Trizol reagent, and quality was checked on an Agilent 2100 Bioanalyzer. Amplification of TCR beta CDR3 regions was carried out from RNA transcripts. For the first round of RT-PCR on the TCR CDR3, the HTBI primer set was used together with the Qiagen OneStep RT-PCR kit. The libraries were constructed in a second round of multiplex PCR and then size-selected and purified. Libraries were sequenced paired-end with 100 bp reads on an Illumina HiSeq2000. As for the original processing: SOAPnuke was used to process the raw data, throwing out any read that contained adapters or uncalled bases, had a mean Phred below 15, or lacked an exact constant-primer or identifier match. COPE v1.2.5 was used to merge the high-quality paired reads, and each unique nucleotide sequence was defined as a clonotype. MiTCR v1.1 was used to align clonotypes to the IMGT TRBV, TRBD and TRBJ reference segments. Analysis was restricted to V-J combinations with a frequency above 0.0001, which covered 99% to 99.2% of repertoires. A TCS score was defined as the ratio between F50 (clonal expansion) and ExV (chaos), using BLOSUM62-based TCRdist between CDR3 peptides within each V-J. Welch's t-statistics and random forest reduced 514 V-J features to fewer than 15, which were used in a naive Bayes classifier (R e1071). Thyroid-blood repertoire similarity was quantified with the Morisita-Horn index. In-frame beta chains were kept once TCRdb had trimmed the public reads at Q25 with fastp and called clones with MiXCR. Every distinct CDR3 protein forms one entry, paired with its most common genes and DNA. The V and J calls follow TCRdb's processing rather than the paper's. For this sample there are roughly 100,000 distinct CDR3 sequences; 40% to 50% appear just once. The ten largest clones take up roughly 26% of the sample.

The chain is encoded by TRBV5-6 joined to TRBJ2-1, and 8 bases in between align with TRBD1. Specimen: blood. The clonotype originates from a man aged 35 to 55 with Graves' hyperthyroidism. The sequence in DNA is TGTGCCAGCAGCCTCGGACAGGGAGGGCAGTTCTTC. Its protein reads: CASSLGQGGQFF.